This T cell receptor (beta chain) was captured in a study of cytomegalovirus exposure and HLA in healthy donors. Study conclusions and caveats: A later analysis found first-cohort TCR clusters tended to co-occur in the 110 or so validation repertoires.

This clone has a single count. Its target is unknown. The data were produced by immunoSEQ multiplex PCR, yet TCRdb's version contains in-frame clones alone and is incomplete. The sample has about 150,000 clones, less than 95% seen once. Sequencing used PBMCs. This sequence was found in a man in his late teens or twenties in good health and CMV-seropositive.

The CDR3 DNA reads TGTGCCAGCAGCTGGGACAGGGGGCGTGATCAGCCCCAGCATTTT. As protein: CASSWDRGRDQPQHF. The chain couples TRBV6-1 to TRBJ1-5, with 12 bases fitting TRBD1. CDR3 length: 15 amino acids. The junction had 5 bases not matched to a gene; V was cut back by 6 bases and J by 5 bases. The germline CDR1 and CDR2 sequences are MNHNS and SASEGT.